This T cell receptor beta chain is from a study of T cell responses to AZD1222 COVID-19 vaccine. The table came from immunoSEQ multiplex PCR; TCRdb's copy has only in-frame clones and leaves some out. The repertoire holds about 180,000 clones, 90% to 95% seen once, with 0.8% to 1.3% in the top ten. In its sample, this clone was seen once. V was clipped by 0 bases and J by 8 bases, with 5 bases between them. CDR1 and CDR2 (germline): LGHDT, YNNKEL (reference sequence). The CDR3 consists of 11 residues. The chain recombines TRBV3-1 (or the pseudogene TRBV3-2) with TRBJ2-7, with no clear D. The sample consisted of peripheral blood, taken 28 days after the second dose of the MenACWY control vaccine. This sequence was found in an adult who received the MenACWY meningococcal vaccine as a control. CDR3 bases: TGTGCCAGCAGCCAAGAAGGGAAGCAGTACTTC. This gives the protein CASSQEGKQYF.